These 13 T cell receptor beta chains came from one sample sequenced in a study of T cells after yellow fever vaccination. TCRdb re-analysed the 5' RACE reads in MiXCR, keeping a single row per CDR3 protein. The sample has about 340,000 distinct CDR3 sequences, 3% to 4.5% seen once. Sample: PBMCs, taken 5 days after the yellow fever booster vaccination. These receptors were taken from a man aged 18 to 29 who received the YFV17D yellow fever vaccine.

This clonotype has just a few counts. This chain connects TRBV5-6 to TRBJ2-7, with 9 bases identical to TRBD1. The CDR3 is made up of 14 amino acids. V was clipped by 5 bases and J by 1 base; unmatched bases: 4. Germline assignment: CDR1 SGHDT and CDR2 YYEEEE. In nucleotides, the CDR3 is TGTGCCAGCAGTACAGGGGGCTCATCCTACGAGCAGTACGTC. Translation: CASSTGGSSYEQYV.

A few counts support this clonotype. The rearrangement links TRBV20-1 to TRBJ1-3; D gene unclear. Trimming stripped 3 bases from V and 0 bases from J, with 9 bases between. This CDR3 spans 14 amino acids. Per the germline V gene, CDR1 is DFQATT and CDR2 is SNEGSKA (reference sequence). The CDR3 region is CSASRGNSGNTIYF. CDR3 nucleotide sequence: TGCAGTGCTAGCCGAGGCAACTCTGGAAACACCATATATTTT.

The chain couples TRBV7-2 to TRBJ1-6; maybe TRBD1 (5 bases). The CDR3 is 14 amino acids. Trimming took 3 bases from V and 5 from J, leaving 8 bases between them. Germline loops: CDR1 SGHTA, CDR2 FQGNSA. This CDR3 reads CASSFDRNNSPLHF. In DNA, the CDR3 is TGTGCCAGCAGCTTTGACAGAAATAATTCACCCCTCCACTTT.

This clonotype has a count of ten or more. CDR3 sequence (DNA): TGTGCCAGCAGCGGCCTCCCTGGACTAAAAATGCCGGGAGATACGCAGTATTTT. Protein sequence: CASSGLPGLKMPGDTQYF. V and J are TRBV9 and TRBJ2-3, with D maybe TRBD2 (6 bases). Trimming stripped 3 bases from V and 5 bases from J, with 25 bases between. Germline V gene data show CDR1 as SGDLS and CDR2 as YYNGEE. The CDR3 extends over 18 amino acids.

Only a few counts were recorded for this clonotype. The rearrangement uses TRBV5-1 and TRBJ2-5; tentatively, D is TRBD1 (5 bases). Germline lookup yields CDR1 SGHRS and CDR2 YFSETQ. V was shortened by 1 base and J by 5 bases, with 12 bases between the two germline ends. This CDR3 region has 14 residues. In DNA form, the CDR3 reads TGCGCCAGCAGCTTGCCTCCAGCAGGGGAGACCCAGTACTTC. As protein: CASSLPPAGETQYF.

This clonotype was recorded at least ten times. The J gene is TRBJ1-3, the V gene TRBV6-6; TRBD1 matches at 7 bases. V was pared by 6 bases and J by 2 bases, with 4 bases of the junction left unmatched. Germline-derived CDR1 and CDR2 are MNHNY and SVGAGI (reference sequence). This CDR3 is 14 amino acids long. The CDR3 DNA is TGTGCCAGCAGGGACAGGCAGGCTGGAAACACCATATATTTT. Encoded protein: CASRDRQAGNTIYF.

This clonotype was seen only a few times. The chain combines TRBV6-2 or TRBV6-3 with TRBJ2-3, with unresolved D. V lost 6 bases, J lost 2 bases, and 15 bases lay in between. The CDR3 consists of 15 residues. Germline V gene data show CDR1 as MNHEY and CDR2 as SVGEGT. The CDR3 loop is CASSSMLTNTDTQYF. CDR3 nucleotides: TGTGCCAGCAGCTCCATGCTCACGAACACAGATACGCAGTATTTT.

The rearrangement uses TRBV20-1 and TRBJ1-3, with D hard to call. The CDR3 consists of 13 residues. Germline CDR1 and CDR2: DFQATT and SNEGSKA (reference sequence). Trimming left V 6 bases short and J 0 bases short, with 9 bases between. CDR3: CSAGTNSGNTIYF. CDR3 coding DNA: TGCAGTGCCGGCACAAACTCTGGAAACACCATATATTTT.

The table lists this clonotype with a few counts. The V and J genes are TRBV3-1 and TRBJ1-5; D unresolved. The CDR3 loop spans 15 amino acids. Germline V lookup: CDR1 LGHDT, CDR2 YNNKEL (reference sequence). V dropped 1 base and J dropped 2 bases, with 9 bases sitting between them. DNA of the CDR3: TGTGCCAGCAGCCAAGTTTTTGGGGGCAATCAGCCCCAGCATTTT. Amino acid sequence: CASSQVFGGNQPQHF. The full variable domain, its missing parts supplied by reference TRBV3-1 and TRBJ1-5, is DTAVSQTPKYLVTQMGNDKSIKCEQNLGHDTMYWYKQDSKKFLKIMFSYNNKELIINETVPNRFSPKSPDKAHLNLHINSLELGDSAVYFCASSQVFGGNQPQHFGDGTRLSIL.

This sequence joins TRBV7-2 and TRBJ2-7, with no clear D. Germline V gene data show CDR1 as SGHTA and CDR2 as FQGNSA. There are 12 residues in the CDR3. V was pared by 1 base and J by 7 bases, with 8 bases between. Here the CDR3 reads CASSLVLTEQYF. The CDR3 coding sequence is TGTGCCAGCAGCTTAGTGCTCACGGAGCAGTACTTC.

This clonotype appeared a few times. The DNA of the CDR3 is TGCGCCAGCAGCTTGAGGACAGGGCGGACTGAAGCTTTCTTT. It translates to CASSLRTGRTEAFF. This chain links TRBV5-1 with TRBJ1-1, with 8 bases aligning to TRBD1. Looked up from germline, CDR1 is SGHRS and CDR2 is YFSETQ. Germline trimming cut 1 base from V and 5 bases from J; bases unmatched to any gene: 4. CDR3 length: 14 amino acids. The entire variable domain, with the rest obtained from reference TRBV5-1 and TRBJ1-1, is as follows: KAGVTQTPRYLIKTRGQQVTLSCSPISGHRSVSWYQQTPGQGLQFLFEYFSETQRNKGNFPGRFSGRQFSNSRSEMNVSTLELGDSALYLCASSLRTGRTEAFFGQGTRLTVV.

This clonotype turned up a few times. The CDR3 nucleotides are TGTGCCAGCGGGCCCGGGGCCTACGAGCAGTACGTC. Residues: CASGPGAYEQYV. This chain links TRBV14 with TRBJ2-7, with D possibly being TRBD2 (5 bases). Germline lookup yields CDR1 SGHDN and CDR2 FVKESK. V was clipped by 8 bases and J by 2 bases, with 10 bases between them. The CDR3 runs 12 residues.

This chain links TRBV7-9 with TRBJ1-1; no reliable D call. V lost 10 bases and J 4 bases, leaving 7 bases between the germline ends. CDR3 length: 10 amino acids. Germline CDR1 SEHNR, CDR2 FQNEAQ (reference sequence). CDR3 in amino acids: CATWGTEAFF. Written as DNA, the CDR3 is TGTGCCACCTGGGGCACTGAAGCTTTCTTT.